Listed below are T cell receptor beta chains from one sample, sequenced in a study of blood T cell repertoires in COVID-19. TCRdb's table, derived via immunoSEQ multiplex PCR, lists solely in-frame clones and lacks some. Of some 100,000 clones detected, approximately 91% appear once; the ten largest clones hold around 15%. The sequenced sample was peripheral blood. The receptors were sampled from a man aged 45-60 years with acute or convalescent COVID-19. CDR3s include the opening cysteine and the closing phenylalanine or tryptophan. The order of the fields is V gene, clone size, J gene, D gene, CDR3 DNA, CDR3 protein. A D gene is named only where the DNA matches it firmly. Size is omitted from some rows. Given values are once, few, many or a class for expanded clones.

v_call: TRBV6-1
clone_size: NA
j_call: TRBJ1-3
d_call: NA
cdr3_nt: TGTGCCAGCAGTGCCTCAGCAGGTTTGAGCTCTGGAAACACCATATATTTT
cdr3_aa: CASSASAGLSSGNTIYF

v_call: TRBV14
clone_size: NA
j_call: TRBJ2-4
d_call: TRBD1
cdr3_nt: TGTGCCAGCAGCCAAGGGACAGGTCTATCCAAAAACATTCAGTACTTC
cdr3_aa: CASSQGTGLSKNIQYF

v_call: TRBV6-4
clone_size: NA
j_call: TRBJ2-3
d_call: NA
cdr3_nt: TGTGCCAGCAGTGACTCTACAGGGCATGGGTTCACAGATACGCAGTATTTT
cdr3_aa: CASSDSTGHGFTDTQYF

v_call: TRBV29-1
clone_size: NA
j_call: TRBJ1-4
d_call: NA
cdr3_nt: TGCAGCGTTTATATACCGGGGCGGGATTATCTCCTTTTT
cdr3_aa: CSVYIPGRDYLLF

v_call: TRBV7-9
clone_size: NA
j_call: TRBJ2-2
d_call: NA
cdr3_nt: TGTGCCAGCAGGGCCAGTACCGGGGAGCTGTTTTTT
cdr3_aa: CASRASTGELFF

v_call: TRBV18
clone_size: NA
j_call: TRBJ1-2
d_call: NA
cdr3_nt: TGTGCCAGCTCACCGCTCCTGGCAGGGTATGCCTATGGCTACACCTTC
cdr3_aa: CASSPLLAGYAYGYTF

v_call: TRBV6-5
clone_size: NA
j_call: TRBJ2-7
d_call: NA
cdr3_nt: TGTGCCAGCAGGAGACAGTCCTACGAGCAGTACTTC
cdr3_aa: CASRRQSYEQYF

v_call: TRBV6-1
clone_size: NA
j_call: TRBJ1-2
d_call: NA
cdr3_nt: TGTGCCAGCAGTGAAGGCGGGGGTCAGATCTATGGCTACACCTTC
cdr3_aa: CASSEGGGQIYGYTF

v_call: TRBV2
clone_size: NA
j_call: TRBJ1-2
d_call: NA
cdr3_nt: TGTGCCAGCAGTCAGCGGTCTCGCGGGTACACCTTC
cdr3_aa: CASSQRSRGYTF

v_call: TRBV18
clone_size: NA
j_call: TRBJ2-7
d_call: TRBD2
cdr3_nt: TGTGCCAGCTCACTGGTAGCGGGGGCTTCTTACGAGCAGTACTTC
cdr3_aa: CASSLVAGASYEQYF

v_call: TRBV28
clone_size: NA
j_call: TRBJ1-2
d_call: NA
cdr3_nt: TGTGCCAGCACCCTCGGGGGGTCCTATGGCTACACCTTC
cdr3_aa: CASTLGGSYGYTF

v_call: TRBV6-5
clone_size: once
j_call: TRBJ2-1
d_call: NA
cdr3_nt: TGTGCCAGCACACCCGGACAGACGAATAATGAGCAGTTCTTC
cdr3_aa: CASTPGQTNNEQFF

v_call: TRBV30
clone_size: NA
j_call: TRBJ1-2
d_call: TRBD1
cdr3_nt: TGTGCCTGGAGGGCACCGGACAGGGGTAGCTATGGCTACACCTTC
cdr3_aa: CAWRAPDRGSYGYTF